Detailed here is one TCR beta chain. Its antigen remains unidentified. No base qualities exist here, and no much larger clone lies one base off it. Measured from the cysteine to the phenylalanine, the CDR3 is 15 residues long. The retained sequence is limited to the CDR3, 45 bases, with the frame set at the first base. CDR1 and CDR2 are read off the germline V gene as SGHRS and YFSETQ. The germline V and J ends show losses of 0 bases and 3 bases respectively, and no gene match explains 0 bases of the junction. The data were taken from a study of cytomegalovirus exposure and HLA in healthy donors (dated by TCRdb to 2016 to 2017). For the wider study: An earlier analysis of more than 550 of the donors reported about 260 Gb of sequence data and 90 million to 120 million unique TCR beta sequences obtained from around 180 million T cells. Around 320 gigabases of sequencing data and tens of millions of unique TCR sequences were included in an early release covering under 650 HLA-typed donors. Among the approximately 430 genotyped donors, about 85% belonged to the genetic ancestry cluster associated with self-reported Caucasian donors. The study aimed to test whether cataloging public T cell receptors could reveal signatures of past pathogen exposure. The study profiled the T cell repertoires of hundreds of subjects by immunosequencing and related them to cytomegalovirus serostatus. Besides the first cohort of around 700 subjects, a separate validation cohort made up of 120 different subjects was used. High-throughput TCR immunosequencing, statistical association of individual TCRs with disease status, and machine learning were combined to predict cytomegalovirus infection status. To study patterns of TCR occurrence, a later analysis re-analyzed previously published TCR beta repertoires from 666 donors and added high-resolution HLA genotyping. Rather than drawing on any new phenotypic data, the later analysis identified candidate immune exposures from TCR beta sequences and the way those sequences occurred across donors. In an earlier analysis of about 590 of the donors, high-throughput TCR beta sequencing was used to judge whether each TCR beta V gene segment behaved as functional or pseudogenic. Alongside the repertoire data, information on donor age, sex, ethnicity and CMV serostatus was compiled. A later genetic analysis used genome-wide SNP genotypes for about three fifths of the 666 donors, treating that subset as a discovery cohort. All discovery cohort repertoires had been generated on a single sequencing platform. Both class I and class II loci were covered by HLA typing, at four-digit resolution. Typing coverage differed by locus: A, B, C, DRB1 and DQB1 were typed in about 629-640 donors, DQA1 in 500 to 550, DPA1 in around 580, and DPB1 in roughly 450. Because of strong linkage in the cohort, four or five DR-DQ haplotypes were treated as single units for association and clustering. Among 398 genotyped donors of the cohort, an average of about 240,000 unique TCR beta nucleotide sequences were sequenced per donor, roughly a sixth of them non-productive.

The library relied on the immunoSEQ multiplex PCR assay. For the multiplex PCR, a mixture combining 60 forward primers for TCR Vbeta segments and 13 reverse primers for TCR Jbeta segments was used. A multiplex PCR assay on genomic DNA amplified the CDR3 region of rearranged TCR beta genes. On the Illumina HiSeq System, the amplified TCR beta libraries were sequenced as 87-base-pair reads. Concerning the study's data processing: A later analysis counted approximately 74 million unique TCR beta chains across the 666 repertoires, and 10 million to 11 million of these chains were shared by at least two donors. Raw reads were error-corrected and collapsed into unique sequences by a nearest-neighbor algorithm in which closely related sequences were merged to remove PCR and sequencing errors. V, D and J gene segments were assigned by aligning CDR3 sequences to IMGT reference sequences. For a sequence to be retained, a match of at least six nucleotides to both a V gene segment and a J gene segment was required. A rearrangement counted as productive if the CDR3 had no stop codons and remained in frame with V and J, and every other rearrangement counted as non-productive. Following IMGT convention, CDR3 was defined as the stretch from the second conserved V-encoded cysteine up to the conserved J-encoded phenylalanine. The earlier analysis of about 530 of the donors excluded any sequence lacking an unambiguous match to a single V gene segment. In an earlier analysis of around 590 of the donors, a V segment was called functional when productive rearrangements were above 56.7%, and segregating when the standard deviation between donors exceeded 5%. To diagnose cytomegalovirus status from the catalog of TCR beta chain sequences, a statistical classification framework was built. A later analysis assigned V and J genes by comparing TCR nucleotide sequences with IMGT/GENE-DB human TR gene sequences. A later analysis assigned CDR3 sequences and most-parsimonious VDJ recombination scenarios with the TCRdist pipeline. In a later analysis, every TCR beta chain was defined by the combination of its CDR3 amino acid sequence and its V-gene family, and reads without a unique V-gene family were dropped. To address suspected cross-contamination and a sequencing artifact, a later analysis removed approximately 590 highly shared, low-generation-probability nucleotide sequences. For each public chain, a later analysis derived a clonal expansion index from normalized ranks of inferred template counts within each repertoire. A later analysis computed generation probabilities with a VDJ recombination model fitted to out-of-frame rearrangements, and checked the results against IGoR. Hypergeometric tests were used in a later analysis to score TCR-TCR, TCR-HLA and TCR-CMV co-occurrence, with a repertoire-size bias correction applied to the TCR pairs. In a later analysis, false discovery rates were estimated by permuting HLA or CMV assignments 20 times. In a later analysis, co-occurring TCRs were grouped with DBSCAN, and TCRdist sequence similarity was added when clustering was performed within HLA-allele-positive subsets. Repertoires with fewer than 30,000 or more than 120,000 public chains were left out of co-occurrence clustering, as were four to six repertoires with anomalous nucleotide sharing. The immuneACCESS repertoire file appears here via TCRdb, limited to in-frame rearrangements. These files lack a portion of the clones; in checked studies, under half of the deficit traces to unresolved V genes, and the cause of the others is not known. That table gives V, J and clone size, and the DNA gave D and trimming. The table for this sample lists some 90,000 clones; around four fifths of them were counted only once. Together, the top ten hold 2.7% of the sample.

On the study overall, not on this receptor specifically: Most CMV-associated TCR beta chains appeared to be HLA-restricted in a later analysis, and the HLA associations seemed to be driven largely by CMV exposure. Because HLA typing was unavailable for some donors at each locus, only the typed subset was used in association tests. Most TCR sequences were observed very rarely across donors, whereas some public TCRs were present in many individuals. In a later analysis, TCR association rates were found to vary across HLA loci, with the most associated TCRs seen for DRB1 alleles and the fewest for HLA-C alleles. Compared with equally common non-associated chains, HLA-associated TCR beta chains in a later analysis were more clonally expanded and had lower generation probabilities. V-gene and J-gene trimming of TCR beta chains was associated with a missense DCLRE1C variant in a later genetic analysis, and the association was replicated in an independent cohort. Strong co-occurrence of HLA alleles, especially DR and DQ, made assigning TCR associations to individual alleles difficult. In an earlier analysis of roughly 500 of the donors, most TCR beta V segments appeared in productive rearrangements about 87% or about 30% of the time, broadly matching IMGT annotations. The study gave a list of roughly 150 TCR beta chains associated with cytomegalovirus. Immune exposure information for the cohort was limited to CMV serostatus. The earlier analysis of approximately 590 of the donors excluded around 17 rarely observed V segments, including chromosome 9 orphons, because counts were too low. Correlated functional status among segregating V segments might reflect linkage disequilibrium, but an unknown experimental factor could not be ruled out. In a later genetic analysis, fewer N-insertions in productive TCRs were reported among donors in an Asian-associated ancestry cluster than the roughly 670-donor mean. Specific HLA alleles were associated with roughly 17,000 TCR beta sequences at a false discovery rate of 0.05 in a later analysis. Because the 87-base-pair reads could not distinguish some IMGT-functional V segments, including TRBV6-2 and TRBV6-3, those segments were excluded. In vitro tests confirmed that a few of the cytomegalovirus-associated TCR beta chains recognize cytomegalovirus antigens. The classifier was reported to diagnose cytomegalovirus status with high specificity and sensitivity in both the original cohort and the validation cohort. The sequencing pipeline was judged likely to have produced a cluster of highly shared sequence variants as a technical artifact. A further reported finding was that TCR beta sequences accurately predicted the HLA-A and HLA-B alleles for most subjects in the first cohort. Presence/absence analyses assumed roughly uniform sequencing depth across donors, an assumption that may not hold. In this cohort, only TCR beta chains were sequenced, and detectable features were limited by the absence of alpha or paired-chain data. A later analysis reported that several top co-occurrence clusters appeared linked to parvovirus B19, influenza, CMV and Epstein-Barr virus. The authors suggested that the approach could potentially be generalized to other disease states and immunological phenotypes.

In total, roughly 670 healthy bone marrow donors made up the cohort. Cohort members were all nominally healthy when sampled, although unrecorded immune exposures were likely present. The donor tested CMV seronegative, placing the donor among the 352 seronegative members of the cohort. A peripheral blood sample was collected from each donor, and TCR beta sequencing was performed on peripheral blood mononuclear cells. The Qiagen DNeasy Blood Extraction Kit was used to extract genomic DNA from the blood cell samples. Sequenced input: PBMCs. The chain couples TRBV5-1 to TRBJ2-1, and 10 bases in between align with TRBD2. The sequence came from a young man in good health and CMV-seronegative. The sequence in DNA is TGCGCCAGCAGCTTGGCTAGCGGGAGCTACAATGAGCAGTTCTTC. Translated, this gives CASSLASGSYNEQFF. The variable domain in full, with residues beyond the CDR3 obtained from the reference TRBV5-1 and TRBJ2-1 genes, is KAGVTQTPRYLIKTRGQQVTLSCSPISGHRSVSWYQQTPGQGLQFLFEYFSETQRNKGNFPGRFSGRQFSNSRSEMNVSTLELGDSALYLCASSLASGSYNEQFFGPGTRLTVL.